The rows below give T cell receptor beta chains drawn from one sample of a study of blood T cell repertoires in COVID-19. Sequencing was performed with immunoSEQ multiplex PCR; in TCRdb, only in-frame clones are kept and a portion is missing. The table has some 140,000 clones, about 80% seen once. Source material: PBMCs or T cells enriched from blood (not recorded which). These receptors all stem from a man aged 40-50 years with acute COVID-19. Each CDR3 is given with its conserved first and last residue.

length | J | V | CDR3
13 | TRBJ1-2 | TRBV2 | CASSDLRESGYTF
14 | TRBJ1-2 | TRBV7-9 | CASRESGVNYGYTF
14 | TRBJ2-2 | TRBV19 | CASSITGNTGELFF
15 | TRBJ2-3 | TRBV27 | CASSFYRGETDTQYF
14 | TRBJ2-1 | TRBV6-4 | CASSDPTMRWGEFF
14 | TRBJ1-3 | TRBV28 | CASSPGSPGNTIYF
13 | TRBJ2-1 | TRBV18 | CASSPTQGAEQFF
13 | TRBJ2-2 | TRBV29-1 | CSARADFTGELFF
15 | TRBJ1-5 | TRBV19 | CASSTTDYSNQPQHF
14 | TRBJ1-2 | TRBV29-1 | CSVDGGRGNYGYTF
17 | TRBJ2-7 | TRBV10-2 | CASSKISGRAGDYEQYF
13 | TRBJ2-5 | TRBV5-8 | CASSLYMAETQYF
18 | TRBJ2-7 | TRBV28 | CASSLSLVGTTVAYEQYF
11 | TRBJ1-5 | TRBV7-8 | CASSSRGPQHF
15 | TRBJ2-1 | TRBV7-3 | CASSQGSLAGGEQFF
14 | TRBJ2-2 | TRBV10-3 | CAISGQSDTGELFF
15 | TRBJ2-7 | TRBV28 | CASTLGGRARNEQYF
14 | TRBJ1-1 | TRBV7-2 | CASSLWTGNTEAFF
14 | TRBJ2-7 | TRBV6-5 | CASSPGGSRYEQYF
14 | TRBJ1-1 | TRBV6-5 | CASIGNSWNTEAFF
16 | TRBJ1-5 | TRBV28 | CASSSTGTGGVRTQHF
18 | TRBJ2-1 | TRBV2 | CASSEWGLGGGSYNEQFF
13 | TRBJ1-1 | TRBV14 | CASSPRTGGRAFF
15 | TRBJ2-7 | TRBV4-2 | CASSQEATSFWEQYF
18 | TRBJ2-1 | TRBV11-2 | CASSFFFPIAGGVNEQFF
15 | TRBJ2-1 | TRBV3-1/TRBV3-2 | CASSQGPAGGGEQFF
12 | TRBJ2-4 | TRBV30 | CAWSSGRYIQYF
17 | TRBJ2-1 | TRBV7-2 | CASSHPGGTSGYNEQFF
16 | TRBJ2-7 | TRBV4-2 | CASSQERDTRDYEQYF
15 | TRBJ2-7 | TRBV7-2 | CASSLGGTGHYEQYF
16 | TRBJ2-1 | TRBV7-7 | CASSLAGTGGPNEQFF
13 | TRBJ2-1 | TRBV6-1 | CASSESKGNEQFF
15 | TRBJ2-5 | TRBV6-5 | CASTLYAWYQETQYF
16 | TRBJ2-3 | TRBV2 | CASSEMGLAGGDTQYF
15 | TRBJ2-2 | TRBV5-3 | CARSLGGLTTGELFF
14 | TRBJ1-2 | TRBV28 | CASSWDNLNYGYTF
16 | TRBJ2-7 | TRBV5-1 | CASSFTSGGAIYEQYF
17 | TRBJ2-1 | TRBV7-9 | CASSLDLAGGPLDEQFF
16 | TRBJ1-1 | TRBV7-2 | CASSRMGSGRNTEAFF
18 | TRBJ2-2 | TRBV11-2 | CASSLRQGTSPSTGELFF
13 | TRBJ1-4 | TRBV6-1 | CASSDYEVEKLFF
13 | TRBJ1-2 | TRBV6-5 | CASSPQGGYGYTF
14 | TRBJ1-5 | TRBV3-1/TRBV3-2 | CASSGTGVYQPQHF
17 | TRBJ2-1 | TRBV18 | CASSPRSARGGVDEQFF
14 | TRBJ1-2 | TRBV14 | CASSQARGGWGYTF
15 | TRBJ1-4 | TRBV7-8 | CASSPRGSTNEKLFF
13 | TRBJ1-1 | TRBV19 | CASRRQGNTEAFF
17 | TRBJ2-3 | TRBV7-9 | CASSPGTSGGGADTQYF
17 | TRBJ1-4 | TRBV4-2 | CASSQSRDTSTNEKLFF
16 | TRBJ1-1 | TRBV11-3 | CASSLGMESRQREAFF
14 | TRBJ1-5 | TRBV19 | CASSTSGDGQPQHF
12 | TRBJ1-6 | TRBV30 | CAWSLTQGPLHF
14 | TRBJ2-7 | TRBV23-1 | CASPRGDDGYEQYF
15 | TRBJ1-1 | TRBV7-3 | CASSLQGAVNTEAFF
14 | TRBJ2-5 | TRBV5-4 | CASSLAPRSETQYF
11 | TRBJ2-3 | TRBV2 | CASSPSGTQYF
13 | TRBJ1-2 | TRBV28 | CASRPGVLLGYTF
13 | TRBJ2-2 | TRBV10-1 | CASTGDVTGELFF
16 | TRBJ2-3 | TRBV5-1 | CASSLFGQGRTDTQYF
17 | TRBJ2-2 | TRBV11-3 | CASSLGLAGTNTGELFF